These 15 T cell receptor beta chains originate from one sample sequenced in a study of early T cells in non-severe SARS-CoV-2 infection. TCRdb re-called the 5' RACE reads through MiXCR, storing one row per CDR3 protein. Seen here are some 60,000 distinct CDR3 sequences, about 9.3% observed once, and the top ten hold over 0.95%. Sequencing input: whole blood. The receptor set was obtained from an adult who was a healthcare worker with PCR-confirmed SARS-CoV-2 infection or an uninfected control (not recorded which).

This clonotype was seen a single time. The chain is built from TRBV7-2 and TRBJ2-4, with D hard to call. Trimming left V 4 bases short and J 0 bases short, with 10 bases between. The CDR3 totals 15 residues. The germline gives CDR1 SGHTA, CDR2 FQGNSA. The CDR3 reads CASSSVLGAKNIQYF. CDR3 bases: TGTGCCAGCAGCTCCGTTTTGGGAGCCAAAAACATTCAGTACTTC.

This clonotype has at least ten counts. The chain carries TRBV9 and TRBJ2-3, with D tentatively TRBD2 (5 bases). V was shortened by 0 bases and J by 1 base, with 9 bases between the two germline ends. This CDR3 comprises 15 residues. Germline lookup yields CDR1 SGDLS and CDR2 YYNGEE. CDR3 residues: CASSVVGGRTDTQYF. DNA of the CDR3: TGTGCCAGCAGCGTAGTCGGCGGGCGCACAGATACGCAGTATTTT.

This clonotype was found many times. The chain links TRBV29-1 to TRBJ2-7; the D gene is possibly TRBD1 (6 bases). Germline-derived CDR1 and CDR2 are SQVTM and ANQGSEA. The CDR3 spans 13 residues. V was cut by 7 bases and J by 6 bases, with 19 bases left in between. CDR3 sequence reads: CSAVKDSTGEQYV. CDR3 bases: TGCAGCGCCGTAAAGGACAGTACGGGCGAGCAGTACGTC.

This clonotype was observed at least ten times. This rearrangement joins TRBV7-7 to TRBJ2-2, with 8 bases matching TRBD2. Per germline, CDR1 SSHAT and CDR2 FNYEAQ (reference sequence). V lost 5 bases and J lost 4; bases outside the gene matches: 6. CDR3 size: 15 residues. The CDR3 nucleotides read TGTGCCAGCAGCGCAAGCGGGGGCGGCACCGGGGAGCTGTTTTTT. This translates into CASSASGGGTGELFF. Supplemented by reference TRBV7-7 and TRBJ2-2, the full variable domain reads GAGVSQSPRYKVTKRGQDVTLRCDPISSHATLYWYQQALGQGPEFLTYFNYEAQPDKSGLPSDRFSAERPEGSISTLTIQRTEQRDSAMYRCASSASGGGTGELFFGEGSRLTVL.

This clonotype occurred a few times. The chain is built from TRBV6-2 or TRBV6-3 and TRBJ1-5, with 7 bases identical to TRBD1. Germline lookup yields CDR1 MNHEY and CDR2 SVGEGT. The CDR3 is 13 amino acids. V was pared by 10 bases and J by 3 bases, with 6 bases of the junction left unmatched. The CDR3 DNA is TGTGCCAACCAACAGGGGCCCAATCAGCCCCAGCATTTT. This translates into CANQQGPNQPQHF.

This rearrangement joins TRBV12-3 or TRBV12-4 to TRBJ2-1; maybe TRBD1 (6 bases). CDR3 size: 16 residues. With 2 bases removed from V and 1 base from J, the gap between germline ends came to 12 bases. The CDR3, as DNA: TGTGCCAGCAGTTTAAGGGGGAGCCTGTCCTACAATGAGCAGTTCTTC. Its protein is CASSLRGSLSYNEQFF.

In its sample, this clonotype was seen a few times. The chain links TRBV6-2 or TRBV6-3 to TRBJ1-5, with D maybe TRBD1 (5 bases). The V end was cut by 6 bases, the J end by 6 bases, with 12 bases between. This CDR3 is 13 amino acids long. From germline, CDR1 is MNHEY and CDR2 SVGEGT. The CDR3 DNA sequence: TGTGCCAGCAGAGTTCAGGGAGCTCAGCCCCAGCATTTT. Residues: CASRVQGAQPQHF.

This chain links TRBV18 with TRBJ2-5; 9 bases are a match to TRBD2. Germline values: CDR1 KGHSH, CDR2 LQKENI. V shed 3 bases, J shed 5 bases, and the junction held 7 bases outside the gene matches. This CDR3 is built from 15 residues. CDR3 in amino acids: CASSPDLAGLETQYF. CDR3 DNA sequence: TGTGCCAGCTCACCGGACCTAGCGGGGTTGGAGACCCAGTACTTC.

The chain recombines TRBV3-1 with TRBJ1-2, with D unclear. The CDR3 runs to 14 residues. Trimming shortened V by 3 bases and J by 0 bases, and 8 bases separated the two germline ends. Germline loops: CDR1 LGHDT, CDR2 YNNKEL (reference sequence). CDR3 nucleotides: TGTGCCAGCAGCCAGGGCAGAACTAACTATGGCTACACCTTC. As protein: CASSQGRTNYGYTF.

This clonotype has a handful of counts. The CDR3 region has the DNA TGTGCCAGCAGCCCGCCAGCTTCACTTTCATACAATGAGCAGTTCTTC. Translating it yields CASSPPASLSYNEQFF. The V call is TRBV13, the J call TRBJ2-1, with D unresolved. Germline CDR1 is PRHDT and CDR2 is FYEKMQ (reference sequence). Trimming took off 5 bases at V and 4 bases at J, with 18 bases between the two ends. The CDR3 consists of 16 residues.

In its sample, this clonotype was seen many times. The gene calls are TRBV12-3 or TRBV12-4 and TRBJ2-5; tentatively, D is TRBD1 or TRBD2 (6 bases each). The CDR3 is 15 amino acids. V lost 0 bases and J lost 2, with 10 bases in between. This CDR3 reads CASSLASGAQETQYF. CDR3 nucleotide sequence: TGTGCCAGCAGTTTAGCGTCGGGGGCTCAAGAGACCCAGTACTTC.

This clonotype was counted at least ten times. One junction end does not reproduce the germline sequence, and a read error may be involved. CDR3 DNA: TGTGCCAGCAGTTTAATCTACGATGAGCAGTTCTTC. The encoded protein is CASSLIYDEQFF. The chain combines TRBV12-3 or TRBV12-4 with TRBJ2-1; D is undetermined. This CDR3 is built from 12 residues.

This clonotype has at least ten counts. Here the CDR3 reads CASSWDSPLTEAFF. Here the CDR3 DNA reads TGCGCCAGCAGCTGGGACAGTCCGCTCACTGAAGCTTTCTTT. The gene calls are TRBV5-1 and TRBJ1-1, with 7 bases identical to TRBD1. Germline V CDR1 and CDR2: SGHRS, YFSETQ. The CDR3 runs 14 residues. V was clipped by 3 bases and J by 4 bases; unmatched bases: 6.

The chain employs TRBV5-4 and TRBJ2-1; 7 bases are shared with TRBD2. From germline, CDR1 is SGHNT and CDR2 YYREEE (reference sequence). The CDR3 has 15 residues. The junction had 2 bases not matched to a gene; V was cut back by 0 bases and J by 2 bases. CDR3 protein: CASSLGGGPYNEQFF. CDR3 DNA sequence: TGTGCCAGCAGCTTGGGCGGGGGACCCTACAATGAGCAGTTCTTC. Full variable domain (rest looked up from reference TRBV5-4 and TRBJ2-1): ETGVTQSPTHLIKTRGQQVTLRCSSQSGHNTVSWYQQALGQGPQFIFQYYREEENGRGNFPPRFSGLQFPNYSSELNVNALELDDSALYLCASSLGGGPYNEQFFGPGTRLTVL.

This clonotype was counted only a few times. The chain couples TRBV4-1 to TRBJ1-1; 7 nucleotides line up with TRBD1. Germline lookup yields CDR1 MGHRA and CDR2 YSYEKL. Trimming cost V 0 bases and J 9 bases; bases outside gene matches: 7. The CDR3 runs to 14 residues. Here the CDR3 reads CASSQEWTGKKAFF. As DNA, the CDR3 is TGCGCCAGCAGCCAAGAGTGGACAGGAAAGAAAGCTTTCTTT.